This T cell receptor beta chain was found in a study of breast tumors, draining lymph nodes, adjacent tissues. The lymph nodes were axillary draining lymph nodes from breast cancer patients. Study-level results: Findings are consistent with lymph node origin and intratumoral expansion of most tumor T cells.

This clonotype was picked up many times. The antigen is unknown. Trimming removed 1 base from V and 7 bases from J, with 16 bases in between. The germline V gene has CDR1 SGHVS and CDR2 FQNEAQ. This CDR3 is built from 16 residues. TCRdb processed the multiplex PCR reads anew with MiXCR; each CDR3 protein has one entry. The sample holds 130,000 or so distinct CDR3 sequences, about a fifth seen once. J is TRBJ1-4 and V is TRBV7-8; no clear D. The sequence came from a female donor with breast cancer. Some clones in this sample may be carry-over from other donors' samples. Sequencing used axillary lymph node tissue. The CDR3 DNA sequence: TGTGCCAGCAGCTTAGGGGTAGGCCCCTCAGGTGAAAAACTGTTTTTT. The encoded protein is CASSLGVGPSGEKLFF.